A single sample is the source of the 23 T cell receptor beta chains below, sequenced in a study of spatial heterogeneity in lung cancer. Study-wide results and caveats: How many expanded intratumoral alpha and beta TCRs were present tracked the tumor mutation count, which was a count of nonsynonymous mutations.

TCRdb fed the 5' RACE reads into MiXCR, producing one record per CDR3 protein. The sample yields about 3,000 distinct CDR3 sequences, roughly 15% seen once. Time point denoted: sample taken at primary tumor resection. Their antigens remain unidentified. Sequences were derived from lung tumor tissue, sampled at surgery. The receptors stem from a male donor with early-stage non-small cell lung cancer.

Relative to its sample, this clonotype is medium-sized. CDR3 nucleotides: TGCAGTGCTAGAGACTTTAACTCTGGAAACACCATATATTTT. It translates to CSARDFNSGNTIYF. The chain joins TRBV20-1 to TRBJ1-3; D gene ambiguous. The CDR3 is made up of 14 amino acids. V was cut by 0 bases and J by 0 bases, with 6 bases left in between. Germline CDR1 and CDR2: DFQATT and SNEGSKA (reference sequence).

The chain has TRBV4-1 and TRBJ2-7; D ambiguous. CDR1 and CDR2 (germline): MGHRA, YSYEKL. V gave up 0 bases and J gave up 3 bases, with 3 bases separating them. This CDR3 spans 12 amino acids. CDR3 region: CASSQEGYEQYF. CDR3 DNA: TGCGCCAGCAGCCAAGAGGGCTACGAGCAGTACTTC.

Relative to its sample, this clonotype is large (0.1 to 1%). The chain joins TRBV7-2 to TRBJ2-1; 9 bases map to TRBD2. With V trimmed by 1 base and J by 4 bases, 5 bases remained unmatched. This CDR3 has 16 amino acids. Looked up from germline, CDR1 is SGHTA and CDR2 is FQGNSA. CDR3 coding DNA: TGTGCCAGCAGCTTAGTTGCGACTAGCGGATACAATGAGCAGTTCTTC. Its protein product is CASSLVATSGYNEQFF.

The chain carries TRBV13 and TRBJ1-5; D gene unclear. Germline CDR1 is PRHDT and CDR2 is FYEKMQ (reference sequence). Deletions cut 5 bases from V and 6 bases from J, with 8 bases between. This CDR3 is 12 amino acids long. This CDR3 is CASSQALQPQHF. CDR3 bases: TGTGCCAGCAGCCAAGCGCTTCAGCCCCAGCATTTT.

V is TRBV6-2 or TRBV6-3 and J is TRBJ1-5; D is uncertain. The CDR3 has 11 residues. V shed 6 bases and J shed 3 bases, with 3 bases lying between them. Germline V gene data show CDR1 as MNHEY and CDR2 as SVGEGT. In DNA, the CDR3 is TGTGCCAGCAGAAACAATCAGCCCCAGCATTTT. It translates to CASRNNQPQHF.

This clonotype has a handful of counts. The rearrangement uses TRBV7-2 and TRBJ2-1; no definite D call. The germline V gene has CDR1 SGHTA and CDR2 FQGNSA. Trimming cost V 5 bases and J 5 bases, with 10 bases left between them. The CDR3 length is 13 residues. CDR3 nucleotides: TGTGCCAGCAGCCCGGCACGTCACAATGAGCAGTTCTTC. This sequence encodes CASSPARHNEQFF.

The chain carries TRBV6-5 and TRBJ2-7; the match to TRBD1 covers 8 bases. Germline V gene data show CDR1 as MNHEY and CDR2 as SVGAGI. The CDR3 runs 16 residues. V was clipped by 2 bases and J by 2 bases; unmatched bases: 8. The CDR3 DNA reads as TGTGCCAGCAGTTACGCCTCCGGGACAGGCACCTACGAGCAGTACTTC. Amino acid sequence: CASSYASGTGTYEQYF.

This clonotype was found many times. The chain is built from TRBV12-3 or TRBV12-4 and TRBJ2-3, with D unclear. The CDR3 covers 14 residues. V dropped 5 bases and J dropped 1 base, with 10 bases sitting between them. CDR3 amino acids: CASSPAGRTDTQYF. DNA for the CDR3: TGTGCCAGCAGTCCCGCAGGCCGCACAGATACGCAGTATTTT.

The rearrangement joins TRBV29-1 to TRBJ2-2; no clear D. The CDR3 runs 14 residues. Germline V gene sequence: CDR1 SQVTM, CDR2 ANQGSEA. V was clipped by 6 bases and J by 0 bases, with 11 bases between them. CDR3 region: CSVGVNSNTGELFF. CDR3 coding DNA: TGCAGCGTCGGTGTCAACTCGAACACCGGGGAGCTGTTTTTT.

This clonotype is labeled as large. This rearrangement joins TRBV24-1 to TRBJ2-1; 15 bases are a match to TRBD2. The CDR3 length is 17 residues. V gave up 2 bases and J gave up 8 bases; unmatched junction bases: 6. Germline V gene lookup returns CDR1 KGHDR and CDR2 SFDVKD. In DNA form, the CDR3 reads TGTGCCACCAGTGATTCCGGGACTAGCGGGAGGTTAGATGAGCAGTTCTTC. Residues: CATSDSGTSGRLDEQFF.

This clonotype turned up a few times. This rearrangement joins TRBV10-1 to TRBJ2-3; D not resolved. Germline V gene sequence: CDR1 WNHNN, CDR2 SYGVQD (reference sequence). V lost 2 bases and J lost 5, with 8 bases in between. This CDR3 region has 13 residues. CDR3 sequence (DNA): TGCGCCAGCAGTGAGCTATCCGTAGATACGCAGTATTTT. The encoded protein is CASSELSVDTQYF.

This clonotype has a count of ten or more. The chain links TRBV3-1 to TRBJ2-3, with 15 bases matching TRBD2. The CDR3 loop spans 18 amino acids. Germline V gene data show CDR1 as LGHDT and CDR2 as YNNKEL (reference sequence). The J segment lost 2 bases and the V segment lost 4 bases, leaving 7 bases of the junction unmatched. CDR3 region: CASSLTGLAGGLTDTQYF. The CDR3 DNA is TGTGCCAGCAGCCTGACGGGACTAGCGGGGGGCCTCACAGATACGCAGTATTTT.

This clonotype has at least ten counts. The chain employs TRBV20-1 and TRBJ1-1; no definite D call. Per the germline V gene, CDR1 is DFQATT and CDR2 is SNEGSKA (reference sequence). Deletions cut 3 bases from V and 2 bases from J, with 7 bases between. The CDR3 extends over 12 amino acids. DNA for the CDR3: TGCAGTGCTAGGAGACCCAACACTGAAGCTTTCTTT. It yields the protein CSARRPNTEAFF.

This clonotype was seen at least ten times. The genes are TRBV6-6 and TRBJ2-3; 9 bases line up with TRBD2. From germline, CDR1 is MNHNY and CDR2 SVGAGI (reference sequence). This CDR3 is 19 amino acids long. The V gene end was trimmed by 2 bases and the J gene end by 5 bases; junction bases not matched to a gene: 17. CDR3 in amino acids: CASSYISRSGGPFGDTQYF. CDR3 nucleotides: TGTGCCAGCAGTTACATCAGCCGAAGCGGGGGGCCCTTTGGAGATACGCAGTATTTT.

This clonotype is labeled as medium-sized. The CDR3 here is CASSSQAGGRAEQFF. CDR3 coding DNA: TGTGCCAGCAGTTCACAGGCAGGGGGCCGGGCTGAGCAGTTCTTC. This chain links TRBV7-2 with TRBJ2-1; TRBD1 aligns across 8 bases. The CDR3 loop spans 15 amino acids. The V segment lost 6 bases and the J segment 9 bases; nucleotides outside the gene matches: 13. CDR1 and CDR2 (germline): SGHTA, FQGNSA.

This clonotype was seen a few times. The chain employs TRBV6-4 and TRBJ2-1; the match to TRBD2 covers 11 bases. Losses at the gene ends were 4 bases for V and 6 bases for J; bases not matched to a gene: 5. The CDR3 sequence is 15 residues long. The germline CDR1 and CDR2 sequences are MRHNA and SNTAGT. The CDR3 spells CASSALAGGLNEQFF. CDR3 DNA: TGTGCCAGCAGTGCGTTAGCGGGGGGGCTCAATGAGCAGTTCTTC.

The chain links TRBV6-5 to TRBJ1-2; 7 positions agree with TRBD1. The CDR3 sequence is 14 residues long. CDR1 and CDR2 (germline): MNHEY, SVGAGI. V lost 0 bases and J lost 3; bases outside the gene matches: 1. Here the CDR3 reads CASSYSRGYYGYTF. The CDR3 bases are TGTGCCAGCAGTTACTCCAGGGGGTACTATGGCTACACCTTC.

This clonotype qualifies as medium-sized (0.01 to 0.1%). The chain links TRBV3-1 to TRBJ1-6; 7 bases match TRBD1. The CDR3 covers 14 residues. The V and J ends lost 4 bases and 10 bases, in that order; junction bases with no gene match: 7. CDR1 and CDR2 (germline): LGHDT, YNNKEL (reference sequence). CDR3 protein: CASSRSGGRSPLHF. In nucleotides, the CDR3 is TGTGCCAGCAGCCGATCAGGGGGTCGGTCACCCCTCCACTTT.

There are a few counts of this clonotype. The chain has TRBV2 and TRBJ2-5, with 13 bases identical to TRBD2. The CDR3 has 18 amino acids. V shed 2 bases, J shed 9 bases, and the junction held 15 bases outside the gene matches. Germline CDR1 SNHLY, CDR2 FYNNEI. DNA for the CDR3: TGTGCCAGCAGTGAAATCGGGACTAGCGGGGCCGTTGGGGAGGCCCAGTACTTC. Translated, it gives CASSEIGTSGAVGEAQYF.

By its share, this clonotype is medium-sized (0.01 to 0.1%). The V call is TRBV10-3, the J call TRBJ2-7; the D gene is possibly TRBD2 (5 bases). Trimming took 3 bases from V and 4 from J, leaving 16 bases between them. Per the germline V gene, CDR1 is ENHRY and CDR2 is SYGVKD. The CDR3 covers 15 residues. Here the CDR3 DNA reads TGTGCCATCAGTGACCCGAGGGAGCGGAGGTACGAGCAGTACTTC. Its protein is CAISDPRERRYEQYF.

The chain has TRBV5-1 and TRBJ2-1; TRBD2 matches 10 bases. CDR1 and CDR2 (germline): SGHRS, YFSETQ. The J segment lost 5 bases and the V segment lost 4 bases, leaving 3 bases of the junction unmatched. This CDR3 has 14 residues. The DNA of the CDR3 is TGCGCCAGCAGCCGTAGCGGGGGGAACAATGAGCAGTTCTTC. Amino acids: CASSRSGGNNEQFF.

The chain has TRBV6-1 and TRBJ2-1; D gene ambiguous. The V end was cut by 2 bases, the J end by 7 bases, with 15 bases between. Germline lookup yields CDR1 MNHNS and CDR2 SASEGT. CDR3 length: 15 amino acids. Here the CDR3 reads CASSESPSTGNEQFF. The CDR3 coding sequence is TGTGCCAGCAGTGAAAGCCCCTCGACCGGAAATGAGCAGTTCTTC.

By sample fraction, this clonotype is medium-sized (0.01 to 0.1%). The chain employs TRBV20-1 and TRBJ2-3, with TRBD2 matching 12 bases. V gave up 1 base and J gave up 3 bases; unmatched junction bases: 5. The CDR3 contains 16 residues. Germline V gene lookup returns CDR1 DFQATT and CDR2 SNEGSKA (reference sequence). CDR3 sequence reads: CSARVRLAGDTDTQYF. The CDR3, as DNA: TGCAGTGCTAGAGTGAGACTAGCGGGAGATACAGATACGCAGTATTTT.